These 23 T cell receptor beta chains were all obtained from the same sample, sequenced in a study of T-cell memory formation after mild COVID-19 (dated by TCRdb to the early 2020s). Library preparation used 5' RACE. Sequencing instrument: Illumina NovaSeq 6000. Using fastp at Q25 and MiXCR, TCRdb reprocessed the public reads and kept productive beta chains. CDR3 protein sequences are deduplicated, and each keeps its most common genes and DNA. The sample records hundreds of thousands of distinct CDR3 sequences, 15% to 20% of which are singletons. 21% of the sample comes from the top ten. Sequenced: PBMCs or a T cell subset sorted from them (not recorded which). These receptors were obtained from a young man who had mild COVID-19 (a few samples of this study predate the infection). The sample titles of this study are shuffled in the database, so cell type and time point are left out; the donor was told from shared clones.

V usage is TRBV5-1 and J usage is TRBJ2-3, with D perhaps TRBD1 or TRBD2 (6 bases each). This CDR3 spans 15 amino acids. Germline V gene data show CDR1 as SGHRS and CDR2 as YFSETQ. The germline V and J ends were trimmed by 4 bases and 2 bases, with 14 bases remaining between them. The CDR3 coding sequence is TGCGCCAGCAGCATTCGGGGGCCTAACACAGATACGCAGTATTTT. Protein product: CASSIRGPNTDTQYF.

The chain carries TRBV29-1 and TRBJ1-2; unclear D gene. CDR1 and CDR2 from the germline V gene are SQVTM and ANQGSEA. The CDR3 is 12 amino acids. Between the trimmed V and J ends, which lost 3 bases and 7 bases, there was a span of 12 bases. The DNA for the CDR3 is TGCAGCGTTGATACGGCGAGCGTTGGCTACACCTTC. This codes for CSVDTASVGYTF.

This clonotype was counted only a few times. The CDR3 DNA follows: TGCGCCAGCAGCATAACGGAGGGGGCTGAAGCTTTCTTT. The encoded protein is CASSITEGAEAFF. The chain carries TRBV5-1 and TRBJ1-1; weak D call: TRBD1 (6 bases). V shed 4 bases and J shed 6 bases, with 13 bases lying between them. CDR3 length: 13 residues. Looked up from germline, CDR1 is SGHRS and CDR2 is YFSETQ.

There are a few counts of this clonotype. The chain recombines TRBV7-2 with TRBJ2-1, with D maybe TRBD1 (5 bases). Germline assignment: CDR1 SGHTA and CDR2 FQGNSA. V lost 5 bases and J 7 bases, leaving 15 bases between the germline ends. This CDR3 comprises 14 residues. CDR3: CASSETIDSNEQFF. The CDR3 nucleotides read TGTGCCAGCAGCGAGACGATAGACAGTAATGAGCAGTTCTTC.

The CDR3 DNA sequence: TGCAGTGCTCCAGAGGACGGAGGGGGTCAGCCCCAGCATTTT. As protein: CSAPEDGGGQPQHF. The chain employs TRBV20-1 and TRBJ1-5; weak D call: TRBD1 (6 bases). V gave up 5 bases and J gave up 6 bases, with 17 bases separating them. The germline V gene encodes CDR1 DFQATT and CDR2 SNEGSKA (reference sequence). This CDR3 region has 14 residues.

This clonotype was counted many times. The J gene is TRBJ2-7, the V gene TRBV7-2, with 13 nucleotides matching TRBD2. The CDR3 has 15 amino acids. J gave up 2 bases and V 5 bases, and 3 bases lay outside the gene matches. Germline V CDR1 and CDR2: SGHTA, FQGNSA. The CDR3 DNA sequence: TGTGCCAGCAGCCTACTAGCGGGGGGGACCTACGAGCAGTACGTC. Translating it yields CASSLLAGGTYEQYV.

This clonotype has ten or more counts. This chain uses TRBV20-1 with TRBJ2-5, with 9 nucleotides matching TRBD2. There are 14 residues in the CDR3. Trimming cost V 4 bases and J 0 bases; bases outside gene matches: 3. Germline assignment: CDR1 DFQATT and CDR2 SNEGSKA (reference sequence). Here the CDR3 reads CSAKPSGNQETQYF. The CDR3 region has the DNA TGCAGTGCTAAGCCTAGCGGGAACCAAGAGACCCAGTACTTC.

The V call is TRBV20-1, the J call TRBJ2-5; 11 positions agree with TRBD2. CDR1 DFQATT and CDR2 SNEGSKA come from the germline V gene (reference sequence). The junction had 5 bases not matched to a gene; V was cut back by 7 bases and J by 4 bases. The CDR3 is 13 residues long. The CDR3 coding sequence is TGCAGTGGGGGACTAGCGGCCTCAGAGACCCAGTACTTC. This gives the protein CSGGLAASETQYF.

This chain uses TRBV10-2 with TRBJ2-1; 15 bases align to TRBD2. J was trimmed by 7 bases and V by 10 bases; bases with no gene match: 5. The CDR3 has 14 residues. Germline lookup yields CDR1 WSHSY and CDR2 SAAADI. For the CDR3, the DNA is TGCGCCATCAAGGGACTAGCGGGGGGAAATGAGCAGTTCTTC. Translated, it gives CAIKGLAGGNEQFF.

In its sample, this clonotype was seen a few times. The chain couples TRBV12-3 or TRBV12-4 to TRBJ2-7, with a possible D match to TRBD1 (5 bases). Trimming left V 6 bases short and J 5 bases short, with 11 bases between. This CDR3 region has 12 residues. The CDR3 region has the DNA TGTGCCAGCAGCCAGGGCGACCACGAGCAGTACGTC. Translation: CASSQGDHEQYV.

The chain couples TRBV6-5 to TRBJ1-1, with TRBD1 matching 7 bases. The CDR3 has 13 residues. Germline CDR1 MNHEY, CDR2 SVGAGI. V lost 6 bases to trimming and J lost 10 bases; unmatched junction nucleotides: 11. DNA of the CDR3: TGTGCCAGCAGACGGGGGACAGACGGTCGAGCTTTCTTT. Residues: CASRRGTDGRAFF.

The chain joins TRBV20-1 to TRBJ2-5; D may match TRBD1 or TRBD2 (6 bases each). V lost 0 bases, J lost 3 bases, and 14 bases lay in between. Looked up from germline, CDR1 is DFQATT and CDR2 is SNEGSKA (reference sequence). The CDR3 consists of 15 residues. CDR3 bases: TGCAGTGCTAGAGACGGGGGCAGGGGCGAAGAGACCCAGTACTTC. Amino acids: CSARDGGRGEETQYF.

The CDR3 bases are TGTGCCAGCAGCTTCGGGGTTGGCACAGATACGCAGTATTTT. Its translation: CASSFGVGTDTQYF. The genes are TRBV5-6 and TRBJ2-3; possible D gene TRBD2, 5 bases. This CDR3 comprises 14 residues. Germline V gene sequence: CDR1 SGHDT, CDR2 YYEEEE. V was clipped by 2 bases and J by 1 base, with 8 bases between them.

The chain uses TRBV20-1 and TRBJ2-1; D is uncertain. The CDR3 is 15 residues long. Germline V CDR1 and CDR2: DFQATT, SNEGSKA (reference sequence). V was trimmed by 0 bases and J by 0 bases, leaving 9 bases between them. The CDR3 nucleotides read TGCAGTGCTAGAGACATCCGCAGCTCCTACAATGAGCAGTTCTTC. Amino acid sequence: CSARDIRSSYNEQFF.

This clonotype was counted only a few times. The rearrangement joins TRBV4-1 to TRBJ2-1, with TRBD1 matching 7 bases. This CDR3 spans 15 amino acids. The V and J ends lost 6 bases and 0 bases, in that order; junction bases with no gene match: 5. Germline values: CDR1 MGHRA, CDR2 YSYEKL. Here the CDR3 DNA reads TGCGCCAGCAGAAGGGACAGCCGCTCCTACAATGAGCAGTTCTTC. Its translation is CASRRDSRSYNEQFF.

The genes are TRBV7-9 and TRBJ1-3; the D is unclear. This CDR3 comprises 15 residues. V was shortened by 5 bases and J by 0 bases, with 11 bases between the two germline ends. The germline V gene has CDR1 SEHNR and CDR2 FQNEAQ (reference sequence). CDR3 sequence reads: CASSPDGLSGNTIYF. The CDR3 region has the DNA TGTGCCAGCAGCCCGGACGGGCTCTCTGGAAACACCATATATTTT.

This chain links TRBV12-3 or TRBV12-4 with TRBJ1-6; no definite D call. This CDR3 has 14 residues. V was pared by 1 base and J by 10 bases, with 11 bases between. CDR3 residues: CASSLEARRSPLHF. The CDR3 nucleotides are TGTGCCAGCAGTTTAGAAGCCAGACGGTCACCCCTCCACTTT.

The V call is TRBV4-1, the J call TRBJ1-2; D is undetermined. This CDR3 contains 15 residues. Germline CDR1 is MGHRA and CDR2 is YSYEKL. Deletions cut 1 base from V and 4 bases from J, with 13 bases between. The CDR3: CASSQAHAPGYGYTF. In nucleotides, the CDR3 is TGCGCCAGCAGCCAAGCCCATGCTCCGGGCTATGGCTACACCTTC.

V and J are TRBV12-3 or TRBV12-4 and TRBJ1-1; 12 bases are a match to TRBD1. V was clipped by 6 bases and J by 5 bases; unmatched bases: 10. The CDR3 sequence is 16 residues long. The CDR3 DNA sequence: TGTGCCAGCAGCCCCGGGACAGGGGGCGATGTTACTGAAGCTTTCTTT. Encoded protein: CASSPGTGGDVTEAFF.

In this sample, this clonotype turned up a few times. This chain connects TRBV11-2 to TRBJ1-2; the match to TRBD1 covers 9 bases. CDR3 length equals 16 residues. Germline lookup yields CDR1 SGHAT and CDR2 FQNNGV. The V and J ends lost 5 bases and 2 bases, in that order; junction bases with no gene match: 9. The CDR3 protein is CASSPSTGTGNYGYTF. The CDR3 bases are TGTGCCAGCAGCCCCTCCACCGGGACAGGGAACTATGGCTACACCTTC.

Only a few counts were recorded for this clonotype. This chain links TRBV2 with TRBJ2-5; D is uncertain. V dropped 1 base and J dropped 3 bases, with 12 bases sitting between them. Per germline, CDR1 SNHLY and CDR2 FYNNEI. The CDR3 is 15 residues long. Written as DNA, the CDR3 is TGTGCCAGCAGTGAAGGGAGTTGGCGAGAAGAGACCCAGTACTTC. Translating it yields CASSEGSWREETQYF.

V is TRBV5-6 and J is TRBJ1-1, with D perhaps TRBD1 (6 bases). There are 14 residues in the CDR3. Trimming cost V 3 bases and J 0 bases, with 9 bases left between them. Looked up from germline, CDR1 is SGHDT and CDR2 is YYEEEE. The CDR3 DNA follows: TGTGCCAGCAGCTACGGGACACTGAACACTGAAGCTTTCTTT. Translated: CASSYGTLNTEAFF. The full variable domain, with the rest looked up from reference TRBV5-6 and TRBJ1-1, is DAGVTQSPTHLIKTRGQQVTLRCSPKSGHDTVSWYQQALGQGPQFIFQYYEEEERQRGNFPDRFSGHQFPNYSSELNVNALLLGDSALYLCASSYGTLNTEAFFGQGTRLTVV.

In its sample, this clonotype was seen a few times. The gene calls are TRBV23-1 and TRBJ2-1, with TRBD2 matching over 8 bases. TRBV23-1 falls under the ORF class, with uncertain function. CDR3 length: 15 amino acids. V was pared by 7 bases and J by 7 bases, with 12 bases of the junction left unmatched. CDR3 nucleotide sequence: TGCGCCAGCACGGGATCGCGGGGGGCCCGAAATGAGCAGTTCTTC. Translating it yields CASTGSRGARNEQFF.